A single sample gave rise to the 16 T cell receptor beta chains below, sequenced in a study of Graves' ophthalmopathy and Graves' hyperthyroidism. Amplifying from RNA transcripts, the study obtained TCR beta CDR3 regions. Investigators did first-round RT-PCR with HTBI primers, then second-round multiplex PCR. TCRdb redid the calling of the multiplex PCR reads with MiXCR, one entry per CDR3 protein. This sample has about 500,000 distinct CDR3 sequences, with 13% to 15% found just once. Material: blood. These receptors were collected from a woman in her 30s with Graves' ophthalmopathy.

This clonotype was seen a handful of times. The germline gene is not matched at one end of the junction; a read error may be the cause. This chain joins TRBV5-1 and TRBJ1-3, with a possible D match to TRBD1 (6 bases). This CDR3 is built from 16 residues. In germline, CDR1 is SGHRS, CDR2 YFSETQ. This CDR3 is CASSPGQINSGYTIYF. CDR3 DNA sequence: TGCGCCAGCAGCCCCGGACAGATTAACTCTGGATACACCATATATTTT.

The chain employs TRBV19 and TRBJ2-5; TRBD1 aligns across 7 bases. The CDR3 is made up of 16 amino acids. Germline CDR1 reads LNHDA; CDR2 reads SQIVND (reference sequence). J gave up 5 bases and V 6 bases, and 15 bases lay outside the gene matches. CDR3 sequence: CASSPIGVRGQETQYF. Here the CDR3 DNA reads TGTGCCAGTAGCCCCATCGGAGTCAGGGGACAGGAGACCCAGTACTTC.

This chain links TRBV5-1 with TRBJ1-2; possibly TRBD1 for D (5 bases). The germline V and J ends were trimmed by 3 bases and 4 bases, with 16 bases remaining between them. Germline-derived CDR1 and CDR2 are SGHRS and YFSETQ. The CDR3 has 15 amino acids. The CDR3 DNA reads TGCGCCAGCAGCTCCGGCGAGGGGTTTAGCTATGGCTACACCTTC. This codes for CASSSGEGFSYGYTF.

This clonotype was observed at least ten times. The chain links TRBV2 to TRBJ1-1; D may be TRBD1 (5 bases). This CDR3 has 13 amino acids. CDR1 and CDR2 from the germline V gene are SNHLY and FYNNEI. V shed 6 bases and J shed 0 bases, with 8 bases lying between them. Here the CDR3 reads CASRVQVNTEAFF. DNA for the CDR3: TGTGCCAGCAGGGTACAGGTGAACACTGAAGCTTTCTTT.

The chain couples TRBV20-1 to TRBJ2-3; TRBD2 agrees at 9 bases. CDR3 length: 18 residues. Per the germline V gene, CDR1 is DFQATT and CDR2 is SNEGSKA (reference sequence). Trimming at V came to 6 bases and at J to 2 bases, leaving 18 bases not matched to a gene. CDR3 residues: CSAERAGGHATHTDTQYF. In DNA form, the CDR3 reads TGCAGTGCCGAGAGGGCGGGGGGGCACGCCACACACACAGATACGCAGTATTTT.

This clonotype was seen many times. The genes are TRBV5-5 and TRBJ2-7, with D possibly being TRBD2 (6 bases). The CDR3 is made up of 15 amino acids. V lost 4 bases to trimming and J lost 3 bases, with 17 bases between them. The V gene's germline CDR1 is SGHKS and CDR2 YYEKEE (reference sequence). CDR3 nucleotide sequence: TGTGCCAGCAGCCCGACCCGGGACTTCATCTACGAGCAGTACTTC. This sequence encodes CASSPTRDFIYEQYF.

This clonotype was recorded a few times. Just one base apart from a much larger clone, this may be a read error. V usage is TRBV5-1 and J usage is TRBJ2-2; perhaps D is TRBD1 or TRBD2 (5 bases each). The CDR3 covers 15 residues. The germline gives CDR1 SGHRS, CDR2 YFSETQ. CDR3 nucleotides: TGCGCCAGCAGCTTGACAGGAGATCGGACCGGGGAGCTGCTTTTT. Translating it yields CASSLTGDRTGELLF.

A note on this clonotype: Its ends do not fully match the called genes, so a read error is possible. J is TRBJ1-2 and V is TRBV4-3, with D tentatively TRBD1 (5 bases). The CDR3 runs 13 residues. Per germline, CDR1 LGHNA and CDR2 YSLEER. The CDR3 DNA sequence: TGCTCCAGCTCCCGGGACGAAAACTATGGCTACACCTTC. This encodes CSSSRDENYGYTF.

There are many counts of this clonotype. The V gene is TRBV6-1, the J gene TRBJ1-1; no reliable D call. V lost 5 bases to trimming and J lost 7 bases, with 14 bases between them. The CDR3 is 13 residues long. From germline, CDR1 is MNHNS and CDR2 SASEGT. DNA of the CDR3: TGTGCCAGCAGTCGAAACCCGGGGTTTGAAGCTTTCTTT. It encodes CASSRNPGFEAFF.

In its sample, this clonotype was seen many times. This chain links TRBV12-3 or TRBV12-4 with TRBJ2-5, with D perhaps TRBD2 (6 bases). CDR3 length: 14 amino acids. Trimming shortened V by 6 bases and J by 5 bases, and 16 bases separated the two germline ends. The CDR3 is CASRRNPAGETQYF. In DNA form, the CDR3 reads TGTGCCAGCAGGCGGAACCCGGCGGGGGAGACCCAGTACTTC.

This clonotype occurred many times. V usage is TRBV4-2 and J usage is TRBJ1-1, with 7 bases lining up with TRBD1. The CDR3 runs to 14 residues. V dropped 4 bases and J dropped 3; count of bases not matched to a gene: 5. Germline CDR1 and CDR2: LGHNA and YNFKEQ. The CDR3 DNA sequence: TGTGCCAGCAGCCCGCTTACAGGGGACACTGAAGCTTTCTTT. Amino acids: CASSPLTGDTEAFF.

There are many counts of this clonotype. The chain recombines TRBV7-9 with TRBJ2-5, with a weak D call TRBD1 (6 bases). V lost 4 bases to trimming and J lost 0 bases, with 15 bases between them. The CDR3 runs to 16 residues. CDR1 and CDR2 (germline): SEHNR, FQNEAQ (reference sequence). Written as DNA, the CDR3 is TGTGCCAGCAGCTCCTGGACAGCTAAGTACCAAGAGACCCAGTACTTC. Its translation is CASSSWTAKYQETQYF. Looking up the rest from reference TRBV7-9 and TRBJ2-5 gives the full variable domain: DTGVSQNPRHKITKRGQNVTFRCDPISEHNRLYWYRQTLGQGPEFLTYFQNEAQLEKSRLLSDRFSAERPKGSFSTLEIQRTEQGDSAMYLCASSSWTAKYQETQYFGPGTRLLVL.

The rearrangement links TRBV20-1 to TRBJ1-2; TRBD1 matches at 9 bases. Germline V gene lookup returns CDR1 DFQATT and CDR2 SNEGSKA (reference sequence). The CDR3 is 13 residues long. The junction had 8 bases not matched to a gene; V was cut back by 6 bases and J by 6 bases. CDR3 DNA sequence: TGCAGTGCCCGATGGACAGGGGCTAATGGCTACACCTTC. Translation gives CSARWTGANGYTF.

This clonotype has a count of ten or more. The V and J genes are TRBV2 and TRBJ1-1; D gene unclear. The germline gives CDR1 SNHLY, CDR2 FYNNEI. This CDR3 region has 13 residues. The germline V and J ends were trimmed by 7 bases and 1 base, with 10 bases remaining between them. The CDR3 here is CASIFGRNTEAFF. The CDR3 DNA reads as TGTGCCAGCATCTTCGGACGGAACACTGAAGCTTTCTTT.

At least ten counts were recorded for this clonotype. In nucleotides, the CDR3 is TGTGCCAGCAGTGCTACGACAGGGGTCCCCCACGAGCAGTACTTC. As protein: CASSATTGVPHEQYF. The rearrangement joins TRBV6-4 to TRBJ2-7, with 8 bases identical to TRBD1. V shed 4 bases and J 5 bases; nucleotides not matched to a gene: 10. This CDR3 region has 15 residues. Germline-derived CDR1 and CDR2 are MRHNA and SNTAGT.

This clonotype was recorded many times. This chain connects TRBV20-1 to TRBJ1-6, with TRBD1 as a possible D gene (5 bases). The CDR3 runs 15 residues. Germline assignment: CDR1 DFQATT and CDR2 SNEGSKA (reference sequence). Trimming stripped 6 bases from V and 4 bases from J, with 16 bases between. The DNA for the CDR3 is TGCAGTGCCCCCCCGCAGGGCGGTTATAATTCACCCCTCCACTTT. Translation gives CSAPPQGGYNSPLHF.